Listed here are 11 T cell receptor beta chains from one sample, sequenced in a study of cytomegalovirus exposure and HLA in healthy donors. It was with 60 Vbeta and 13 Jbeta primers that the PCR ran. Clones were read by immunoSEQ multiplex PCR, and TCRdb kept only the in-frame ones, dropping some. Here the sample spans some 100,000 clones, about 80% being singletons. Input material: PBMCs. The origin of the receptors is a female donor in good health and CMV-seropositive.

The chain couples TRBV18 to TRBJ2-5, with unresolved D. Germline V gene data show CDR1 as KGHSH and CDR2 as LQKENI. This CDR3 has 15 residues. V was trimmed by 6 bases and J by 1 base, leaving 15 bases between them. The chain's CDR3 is CASSPGLQSQETQYF. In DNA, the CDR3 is TGTGCCAGCTCCCCTGGCCTACAGAGCCAAGAGACCCAGTACTTC.

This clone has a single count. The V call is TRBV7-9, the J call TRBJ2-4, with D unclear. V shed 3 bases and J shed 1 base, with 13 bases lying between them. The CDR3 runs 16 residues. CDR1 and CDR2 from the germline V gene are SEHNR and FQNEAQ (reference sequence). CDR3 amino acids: CASSFSSLMAKNIQYF. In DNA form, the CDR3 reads TGTGCCAGCAGCTTTAGCTCCCTTATGGCCAAAAACATTCAGTACTTC.

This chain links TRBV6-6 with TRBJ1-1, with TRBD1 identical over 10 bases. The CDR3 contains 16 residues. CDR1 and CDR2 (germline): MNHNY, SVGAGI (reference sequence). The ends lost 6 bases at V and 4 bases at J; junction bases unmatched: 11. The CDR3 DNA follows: TGTGCCAGCAGGAGAGCTTCCGGGACAGGGGTCACTGAAGCTTTCTTT. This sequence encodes CASRRASGTGVTEAFF.

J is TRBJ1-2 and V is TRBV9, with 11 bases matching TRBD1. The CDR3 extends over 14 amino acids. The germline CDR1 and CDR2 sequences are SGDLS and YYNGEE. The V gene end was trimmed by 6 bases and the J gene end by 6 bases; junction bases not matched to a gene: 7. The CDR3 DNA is TGTGCCAGCACCACCGGGACAGGGGGGGATGGCTACACCTTC. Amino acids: CASTTGTGGDGYTF.

DNA for the CDR3: TGTGCCAGCAGTTCCACAGGGCCAGAGACCCAGTACTTC. The encoded protein is CASSSTGPETQYF. V gene TRBV6-6 combines with J gene TRBJ2-5; D is possibly TRBD1 (6 bases). V lost 4 bases and J 4 bases, leaving 10 bases between the germline ends. CDR3 size: 13 residues. CDR1 and CDR2 from the germline V gene are MNHNY and SVGAGI (reference sequence).

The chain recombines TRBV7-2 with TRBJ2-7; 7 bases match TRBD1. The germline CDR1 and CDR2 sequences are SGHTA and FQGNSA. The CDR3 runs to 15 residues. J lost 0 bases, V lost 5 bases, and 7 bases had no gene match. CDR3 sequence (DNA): TGTGCCAGCAGCCCTTGGTGGGACAGCTCCTACGAGCAGTACTTC. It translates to CASSPWWDSSYEQYF.

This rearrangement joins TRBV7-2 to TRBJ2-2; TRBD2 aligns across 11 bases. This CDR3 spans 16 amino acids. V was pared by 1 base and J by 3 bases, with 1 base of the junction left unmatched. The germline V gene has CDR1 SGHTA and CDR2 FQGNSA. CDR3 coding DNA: TGTGCCAGCAGCTTAGTAGCGGGAGGGTACACCGGGGAGCTGTTTTTT. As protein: CASSLVAGGYTGELFF. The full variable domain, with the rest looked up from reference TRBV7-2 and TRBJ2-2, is GAGVSQSPSNKVTEKGKDVELRCDPISGHTALYWYRQSLGQGLEFLIYFQGNSAPDKSGLPSDRFSAERTGGSVSTLTIQRTQQEDSAVYLCASSLVAGGYTGELFFGEGSRLTVL.

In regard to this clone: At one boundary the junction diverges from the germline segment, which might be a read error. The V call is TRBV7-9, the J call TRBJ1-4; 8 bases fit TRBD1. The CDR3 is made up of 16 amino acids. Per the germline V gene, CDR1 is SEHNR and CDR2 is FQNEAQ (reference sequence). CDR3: CSSSLAPLGQGEKLFF. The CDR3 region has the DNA TGTTCCAGCAGCTTAGCGCCCCTTGGACAGGGCGAAAAACTGTTTTTT. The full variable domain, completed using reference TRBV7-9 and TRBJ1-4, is DTGVSQNPRHKITKRGQNVTFRCDPISEHNRLYWYRQTLGQGPEFLTYFQNEAQLEKSRLLSDRFSAERPKGSFSTLEIQRTEQGDSAMYLCSSSLAPLGQGEKLFFGSGTQLSVL.

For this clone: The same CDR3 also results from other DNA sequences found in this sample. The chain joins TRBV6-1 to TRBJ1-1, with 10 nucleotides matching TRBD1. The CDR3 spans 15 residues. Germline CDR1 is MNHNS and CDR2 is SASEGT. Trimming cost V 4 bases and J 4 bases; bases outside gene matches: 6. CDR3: CASSARQGASTEAFF. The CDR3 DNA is TGTGCCAGCAGTGCTAGACAGGGGGCGAGCACTGAAGCTTTCTTT.

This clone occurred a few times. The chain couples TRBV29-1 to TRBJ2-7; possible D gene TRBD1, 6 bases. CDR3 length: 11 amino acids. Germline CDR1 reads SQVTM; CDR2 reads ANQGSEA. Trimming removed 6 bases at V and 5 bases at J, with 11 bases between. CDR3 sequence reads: CSVRTVDEQYF. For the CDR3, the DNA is TGCAGCGTCCGGACAGTAGACGAGCAGTACTTC.

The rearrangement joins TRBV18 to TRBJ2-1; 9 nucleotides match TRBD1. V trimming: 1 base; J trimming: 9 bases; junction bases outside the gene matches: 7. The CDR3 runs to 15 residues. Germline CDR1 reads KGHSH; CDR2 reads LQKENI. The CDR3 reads CASSPLGQGYREQFF. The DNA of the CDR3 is TGTGCCAGCTCACCACTGGGACAGGGTTATCGTGAGCAGTTCTTC.